The 26 T cell receptor beta chains below were found in one sample sequenced in a study of CD8 T cells in ankylosing spondylitis. TCRdb independently ran MiXCR on the 5' RACE reads; one entry per CDR3 protein. This table has under 200,000 distinct CDR3 sequences, around a tenth appearing once. Source material: blood, either unsorted or a sorted T cell fraction (not recorded which). These receptors all come from a male donor with ankylosing spondylitis or in good health (not recorded which).

The rearrangement uses TRBV5-1 and TRBJ2-1; 8 nucleotides agree with TRBD1. Trimming took 0 bases from V and 5 from J; bases not matched to a gene: 10. This CDR3 comprises 17 residues. Germline CDR1 reads SGHRS; CDR2 reads YFSETQ. The CDR3 DNA follows: TGCGCCAGCAGCTTGGAATCCGGGACAGGACCCCACAATGAGCAGTTCTTC. Residues: CASSLESGTGPHNEQFF.

This clonotype has ten or more counts. CDR3 sequence reads: CSVESSGTRGIQYF. As DNA, the CDR3 is TGCAGCGTTGAGTCGTCTGGGACTAGAGGCATTCAGTACTTC. The gene calls are TRBV29-1 and TRBJ2-4, with 8 bases that match TRBD2. The junction had 10 bases not matched to a gene; V was cut back by 3 bases and J by 9 bases. Germline-derived CDR1 and CDR2 are SQVTM and ANQGSEA. The CDR3 runs to 14 residues.

Ten or more counts support this clonotype. This CDR3 reads CASMTRSLRETQYF. CDR3 nucleotide sequence: TGTGCCAGCATGACCAGGAGTTTGCGGGAGACCCAGTACTTC. The V and J genes are TRBV28 and TRBJ2-5; D call uncertain. The CDR3 extends over 14 amino acids. Trimming pared 7 bases from V and 5 bases from J, leaving 17 bases between. CDR1 is MDHEN, CDR2 SYDVKM, per germline. The complete variable domain, with remaining parts taken from reference TRBV28 and TRBJ2-5, reads DVKVTQSSRYLVKRTGEKVFLECVQDMDHENMFWYRQDPGLGLRLIYFSYDVKMKEKGDIPEGYSVSREKKERFSLILESASTNQTSMYLCASMTRSLRETQYFGPGTRLLVL.

This clonotype was found many times. This chain joins TRBV2 and TRBJ1-5; 8 bases align to TRBD1. Looked up from germline, CDR1 is SNHLY and CDR2 is FYNNEI. J was trimmed by 7 bases and V by 3 bases; bases with no gene match: 8. This CDR3 is 15 amino acids long. The CDR3: CASSDGDRRGQPQHF. In DNA, the CDR3 is TGTGCCAGCAGTGATGGGGACAGGAGGGGCCAGCCCCAGCATTTT.

This clonotype was counted only a few times. The chain couples TRBV7-8 to TRBJ2-7, with 14 bases matching TRBD2. The J segment lost 6 bases and the V segment lost 8 bases, leaving 12 bases of the junction unmatched. This CDR3 region has 16 residues. Germline CDR1 and CDR2: SGHVS and FQNEAQ. CDR3 DNA: TGTGCCAGCTTGCCGGGGACTAGCGGGAGAGCGAGCGAGCAGTACTTC. It translates to CASLPGTSGRASEQYF.

This clonotype was seen repeatedly, ten times or more. The V call is TRBV5-8, the J call TRBJ2-5; 8 bases align to TRBD2. The germline V gene encodes CDR1 SGHTS and CDR2 YDEGEE. The CDR3 has 15 amino acids. Germline trimming cut 1 base from V and 6 bases from J; bases unmatched to any gene: 8. For the CDR3, the DNA is TGTGCCAGCAGCTTGTATCCGGGGGGGCTAAAGACCCAGTACTTC. It is translated as CASSLYPGGLKTQYF.

This clonotype was counted at least ten times. This rearrangement joins TRBV10-1 to TRBJ1-1, with D maybe TRBD1 (5 bases). Per germline, CDR1 WNHNN and CDR2 SYGVQD (reference sequence). V dropped 6 bases and J dropped 1 base, with 12 bases sitting between them. The CDR3 length is 14 residues. The CDR3 region has the DNA TGCGCCAGCAGCTGGGACCGAAGGAACACTGAAGCTTTCTTT. This gives the protein CASSWDRRNTEAFF.

This clonotype was seen ten or more times. The V call is TRBV29-1, the J call TRBJ2-1, with D tentatively TRBD2 (5 bases). The CDR3 contains 12 residues. The V end lost 7 bases, the J end lost 8 bases, and 15 bases lay between the germline ends. CDR1 and CDR2 from the germline V gene are SQVTM and ANQGSEA. The CDR3 DNA follows: TGCAGCGCACAGACTATTGCCCATGAGCAGTTCTTC. Residues: CSAQTIAHEQFF.

This clonotype was found many times. The CDR3 sequence is CASSVGRGAWNEQFF. Here the CDR3 DNA reads TGTGCCAGCAGCGTAGGGCGGGGGGCCTGGAATGAGCAGTTCTTC. This chain uses TRBV9 with TRBJ2-1; 8 nucleotides align to TRBD2. The CDR3 has 15 amino acids. Germline CDR1 and CDR2: SGDLS and YYNGEE. The V gene end was trimmed by 0 bases and the J gene end by 7 bases; junction bases not matched to a gene: 6.

This clonotype occurred many times. V is TRBV9 and J is TRBJ2-3, with 9 bases lining up with TRBD2. Germline V gene sequence: CDR1 SGDLS, CDR2 YYNGEE. The V gene end was trimmed by 4 bases and the J gene end by 6 bases; junction bases not matched to a gene: 12. This CDR3 contains 16 residues. CDR3 residues: CASSREVWREGDTQYF. The DNA of the CDR3 is TGTGCCAGCAGCAGAGAAGTATGGCGGGAGGGGGATACGCAGTATTTT.

This clonotype was detected many times. The V and J genes are TRBV10-2 and TRBJ1-6, with unresolved D. V was clipped by 4 bases and J by 5 bases, with 9 bases between them. Germline V gives CDR1 WSHSY, CDR2 SAAADI. The CDR3 runs 14 residues. DNA of the CDR3: TGCGCCAGCAGTGGAGCGGAGAATAATTCACCCCTCCACTTT. Amino acid sequence: CASSGAENNSPLHF.

The table lists this clonotype with many counts. The CDR3 DNA follows: TGTGCCAGCAGTTCCCAGGGGAGGTTTTCGAACACTGAAGCTTTCTTT. Translation gives CASSSQGRFSNTEAFF. The rearrangement links TRBV12-3 or TRBV12-4 to TRBJ1-1, with D possibly being TRBD1 (6 bases). The length of the CDR3 is 16 residues. The ends were cut back, 4 bases at V and 1 base at J, with 16 bases in the middle.

This clonotype has only a few counts. CDR3 amino acids: CASSSEQGGTQYF. The DNA for the CDR3 is TGCGCCAGCAGCTCGGAACAGGGAGGTACGCAGTATTTT. This chain joins TRBV5-1 and TRBJ2-3; D tentatively reads TRBD1 or TRBD2 (6 bases each). The V and J ends lost 3 bases and 8 bases respectively, with 13 bases between them. CDR1 and CDR2 (germline): SGHRS, YFSETQ. The CDR3 runs 13 residues. Supplemented by reference TRBV5-1 and TRBJ2-3, the full variable domain reads KAGVTQTPRYLIKTRGQQVTLSCSPISGHRSVSWYQQTPGQGLQFLFEYFSETQRNKGNFPGRFSGRQFSNSRSEMNVSTLELGDSALYLCASSSEQGGTQYFGPGTRLTVL.

The J gene is TRBJ1-1, the V gene TRBV7-2, with no clear D. Germline CDR1 and CDR2: SGHTA and FQGNSA. The CDR3 contains 15 residues. V lost 0 bases and J lost 5, with 13 bases in between. The CDR3 reads CASSLAPGLRTEAFF. The CDR3 coding sequence is TGTGCCAGCAGCTTAGCTCCGGGGTTGAGAACTGAAGCTTTCTTT.

This chain links TRBV9 with TRBJ2-6; TRBD2 is a possible D gene (6 bases). CDR1 and CDR2 (germline): SGDLS, YYNGEE. Trimming shortened V by 0 bases and J by 0 bases, and 13 bases separated the two germline ends. CDR3 length: 18 amino acids. CDR3 protein: CASSVGGADLSGANVLTF. The CDR3, as DNA: TGTGCCAGCAGCGTAGGCGGGGCCGACCTCTCTGGGGCCAACGTCCTGACTTTC.

This clonotype came up many times. CDR3 DNA sequence: TGTGCCACCAGCAGCGGACCCCGGGAGACCCAGTACTTC. This sequence encodes CATSSGPRETQYF. The rearrangement uses TRBV15 and TRBJ2-5; no clear D. The CDR3 loop spans 13 amino acids. CDR1 is LNHNV and CDR2 is YYDKDF in the germline V gene (reference sequence). V was trimmed by 3 bases and J by 5 bases, leaving 10 bases between them.

This clonotype was recorded at least ten times. The chain combines TRBV2 with TRBJ2-2; the D is unclear. The CDR3 runs to 13 residues. Trimming took off 8 bases at V and 4 bases at J, with 11 bases between the two ends. Germline CDR1 SNHLY, CDR2 FYNNEI. CDR3 region: CASGVLGTGELFF. CDR3 sequence (DNA): TGTGCCAGCGGGGTTTTGGGCACCGGGGAGCTGTTTTTT.

The chain links TRBV19 to TRBJ1-2; 7 nucleotides align to TRBD1. Germline lookup yields CDR1 LNHDA and CDR2 SQIVND (reference sequence). This CDR3 has 15 residues. V shed 0 bases, J shed 8 bases, and the junction held 9 bases outside the gene matches. CDR3 DNA: TGTGCCAGTAGTATAGAGAACAGGGGAAGAGGCGGCTACACCTTC. It specifies CASSIENRGRGGYTF. Together with reference TRBV19 and TRBJ1-2, the CDR3 gives the full variable domain: DGGITQSPKYLFRKEGQNVTLSCEQNLNHDAMYWYRQDPGQGLRLIYYSQIVNDFQKGDIAEGYSVSREKKESFPLTVTSAQKNPTAFYLCASSIENRGRGGYTFGSGTRLTVV.

Concerning this clonotype itself: Possible read error: a much larger clone is one base away. The chain has TRBV20-1 and TRBJ1-3; D is ambiguous. This CDR3 comprises 17 residues. The V end was cut by 0 bases, the J end by 1 base, with 16 bases between. Germline lookup yields CDR1 DFQATT and CDR2 SNEGSKA (reference sequence). CDR3 coding DNA: TGCAGTGCTAGAGATGGTGGTGGCACAGTGTCTGGAAACACCATATATTTT. This codes for CSARDGGGTVSGNTIYF.

In its sample, this clonotype was seen many times. The chain combines TRBV29-1 with TRBJ1-1, with D unresolved. V was shortened by 3 bases and J by 0 bases, with 2 bases between the two germline ends. This CDR3 has 11 residues. Germline V gene sequence: CDR1 SQVTM, CDR2 ANQGSEA. The CDR3 region is CSVELNTEAFF. The CDR3 DNA follows: TGCAGCGTTGAGTTGAACACTGAAGCTTTCTTT. Complete variable domain (other parts from reference TRBV29-1 and TRBJ1-1): SAVISQKPSRDICQRGTSLTIQCQVDSQVTMMFWYRQQPGQSLTLIATANQGSEATYESGFVIDKFPISRPNLTFSTLTVSNMSPEDSSIYLCSVELNTEAFFGQGTRLTVV.

In its sample, this clonotype was seen many times. This chain links TRBV6-1 with TRBJ2-2; TRBD2 matches at 10 bases. The trim removed 10 bases at V and 1 base at J, leaving 3 bases unmatched. Germline CDR1 MNHNS, CDR2 SASEGT. The CDR3 covers 14 residues. CDR3 coding DNA: TGTGCCATCGGACTAGCGGTGAACACCGGGGAGCTGTTTTTT. It encodes CAIGLAVNTGELFF.

This clonotype has a count of ten or more. The chain has TRBV6-1 and TRBJ2-1; no firm D call. Germline CDR1 is MNHNS and CDR2 is SASEGT. The V gene lost 0 bases and the J gene lost 5 bases, with 8 bases spanning the gap. CDR3 length: 14 residues. CDR3 bases: TGTGCCAGCAGTGAAGCTGTGGCTAACAATGAGCAGTTCTTC. Protein product: CASSEAVANNEQFF.

The chain recombines TRBV25-1 with TRBJ1-2; the D gene is possibly TRBD1 (5 bases). Trimming left V 5 bases short and J 8 bases short, with 18 bases between. In germline, CDR1 is MGHDK, CDR2 SYGVNS. This CDR3 region has 14 residues. CDR3 region: CASSSQGRAGGYTF. The CDR3 bases are TGTGCCAGCAGTTCCCAGGGCAGGGCTGGAGGCTACACCTTC.

Details on this clonotype: A much larger clone sits a single nucleotide away, making a read error possible. The chain combines TRBV20-1 with TRBJ2-5; D may be TRBD1 or TRBD2 (6 bases each). CDR3 size: 15 residues. The germline gives CDR1 DFQATT, CDR2 SNEGSKA (reference sequence). CDR3: CSAIPMRGEQETQHF. CDR3 bases: TGCAGTGCTATCCCCATGAGGGGGGAGCAAGAGACCCAGCACTTC.

The rearrangement uses TRBV21-1 and TRBJ2-3; the table names TRBD1, a call not compared with the DNA. TRBV21-1 is a pseudogene. The CDR3 extends over 15 amino acids. The CDR3 spells CASSILQGATDTQYF. CDR3 sequence (DNA): TGTGCCAGCAGCATATTACAGGGGGCTACAGATACGCAGTATTTT.

This clonotype was counted at least ten times. The chain has TRBV5-1 and TRBJ2-7; 13 bases fit TRBD2. Losses at the gene ends were 4 bases for V and 5 bases for J; bases not matched to a gene: 3. Germline CDR1 SGHRS, CDR2 YFSETQ. The CDR3 length is 14 residues. CDR3 bases: TGCGCCAGCAGCGGACTAGCGGGAGATAACGAGCAGTACTTC. It encodes CASSGLAGDNEQYF.